The next 20 T cell receptor beta chains were all read from a single sample in a study of shared clonotypes between healthy human individuals. Repertoires were generated with immunoSEQ multiplex PCR, while TCRdb's copy carries only in-frame clones and drops some. The sample shows about 2.3 million clones, 80% to 95% of them seen only once. The sequenced sample was naive CD4+ T cells from PBMCs. Subset given: CD45RA+ positively selected. Receptors originate from a man younger than 35 in good health. Some clones in this sample may be carry-over from other donors' samples.

For this clone: This specimen includes other DNA sequences encoding the same CDR3. The chain is built from TRBV5-1 and TRBJ1-1; 7 positions agree with TRBD1. CDR1 and CDR2 (germline): SGHRS, YFSETQ. The trim removed 3 bases at V and 2 bases at J, leaving 4 bases unmatched. The CDR3 covers 14 residues. The CDR3 loop is CASSSGQLNTEAFF. The CDR3 nucleotides are TGCGCCAGCAGCTCGGGACAGCTAAACACTGAAGCTTTCTTT.

The chain joins TRBV28 to TRBJ2-2; 13 nucleotides line up with TRBD2. The CDR3 runs to 16 residues. The germline gives CDR1 MDHEN, CDR2 SYDVKM. After removal of 4 bases from V and 6 bases from J, the junction contained 5 bases not matched to a gene. CDR3 bases: TGTGCCAGCAGTTGGCCGGGACTAGCGGGATCCGGGGAGCTGTTTTTT. Its protein is CASSWPGLAGSGELFF.

In the case of this clone: At the DNA level, this CDR3 is encoded by other sequences in the same sample as well. This chain connects TRBV5-6 to TRBJ2-4; D is ambiguous. This CDR3 is 15 amino acids long. Trimming stripped 0 bases from V and 0 bases from J, with 7 bases between. CDR1 and CDR2 (germline): SGHDT, YYEEEE. CDR3 sequence: CASSLGALAKNIQYF. The CDR3 region has the DNA TGTGCCAGCAGCTTGGGGGCCCTAGCCAAAAACATTCAGTACTTC.

The chain is built from TRBV9 and TRBJ1-3; possible D gene TRBD1, 5 bases. CDR3 size: 16 residues. From germline, CDR1 is SGDLS and CDR2 YYNGEE. The ends were cut back, 3 bases at V and 2 bases at J, with 15 bases in the middle. The CDR3 DNA reads TGTGCCAGCAGCGGGCCCCCCTGGGGGGCTGGAAACACCATATATTTT. Its translation: CASSGPPWGAGNTIYF.

The genes are TRBV2 and TRBJ2-5; TRBD2 matches at 7 bases. J lost 2 bases, V lost 7 bases, and 7 bases had no gene match. This CDR3 comprises 14 residues. Germline V gene sequence: CDR1 SNHLY, CDR2 FYNNEI. In DNA, the CDR3 is TGTGCCAGCATTGTCGGGGGGTCGCAAGAGACCCAGTACTTC. Protein: CASIVGGSQETQYF.

The chain links TRBV7-8 to TRBJ1-5; the D gene is possibly TRBD1 (5 bases). This CDR3 is 14 amino acids long. Germline values: CDR1 SGHVS, CDR2 FQNEAQ. The V end lost 5 bases, the J end lost 6 bases, and 14 bases lay between the germline ends. CDR3 sequence reads: CASSAVGEAQPQHF. In nucleotides, the CDR3 is TGTGCCAGCAGCGCTGTGGGGGAGGCTCAGCCCCAGCATTTT.

This chain connects TRBV29-1 to TRBJ2-7; possibly TRBD2 for D (6 bases). The CDR3 has 15 amino acids. Trimming pared 0 bases from V and 0 bases from J, leaving 12 bases between. The germline gives CDR1 SQVTM, CDR2 ANQGSEA. CDR3 region: CSVEDQNGSSYEQYF. The CDR3 DNA is TGCAGCGTTGAAGATCAAAACGGGAGCTCCTACGAGCAGTACTTC.

In this sample, this clone turned up once. The chain joins TRBV11-2 to TRBJ1-1, with D possibly being TRBD1 (6 bases). Germline values: CDR1 SGHAT, CDR2 FQNNGV. Trimming shortened V by 5 bases and J by 5 bases, and 12 bases separated the two germline ends. CDR3 length equals 13 residues. The CDR3 sequence is CASSATGRTEAFF. Here the CDR3 DNA reads TGTGCCAGCAGCGCAACAGGGAGAACTGAAGCTTTCTTT.

The V gene is TRBV18, the J gene TRBJ1-2; 7 bases fit TRBD1. V trimming: 3 bases; J trimming: 3 bases; junction bases outside the gene matches: 7. The germline CDR1 and CDR2 sequences are KGHSH and LQKENI. The CDR3 spans 15 residues. The chain's CDR3 is CASSPGTAEYYGYTF. The CDR3 DNA sequence: TGTGCCAGCTCACCCGGGACAGCAGAATACTATGGCTACACCTTC.

The chain couples TRBV9 to TRBJ2-5, with D possibly being TRBD1 (8 bases). V shed 0 bases and J shed 2 bases, with 17 bases lying between them. Germline V gene data show CDR1 as SGDLS and CDR2 as YYNGEE. The CDR3 totals 17 residues. This CDR3 is CASSVALDREGQETQYF. The CDR3 DNA is TGTGCCAGCAGCGTAGCTCTGGACAGGGAGGGACAAGAGACCCAGTACTTC.

The chain combines TRBV10-3 with TRBJ2-1, with TRBD2 identical over 9 bases. The CDR3 extends over 15 amino acids. Germline CDR1 is ENHRY and CDR2 is SYGVKD. V lost 6 bases and J lost 6; bases outside the gene matches: 9. The CDR3 bases are TGTGCCATCAGCCCAGGCGGCGGGGGGGTCAATGAGCAGTTCTTC. Residues: CAISPGGGGVNEQFF.

The chain recombines TRBV2 with TRBJ1-1; D gene ambiguous. From germline, CDR1 is SNHLY and CDR2 FYNNEI. This CDR3 contains 14 residues. V was trimmed by 6 bases and J by 3 bases, leaving 14 bases between them. The CDR3 region has the DNA TGTGCCAGCAGGGAGAGGGCGCTGGACACTGAAGCTTTCTTT. It is translated as CASRERALDTEAFF.

The rearrangement links TRBV9 to TRBJ1-2; 10 nucleotides align to TRBD1. This CDR3 is built from 21 residues. CDR1 and CDR2 (germline): SGDLS, YYNGEE. Trimming cost V 0 bases and J 7 bases; bases outside gene matches: 24. The CDR3 sequence is CASSVEALYGGTGAAGRGYTF. The CDR3 nucleotides are TGTGCCAGCAGCGTAGAGGCTCTTTACGGTGGGACAGGGGCAGCCGGGCGTGGCTACACCTTC.

With regard to this clone: Within the sample, other DNA sequences also encode this same CDR3. CDR3 amino acids: CASSLGGSGNTIYF. The CDR3 nucleotides are TGCGCCAGCAGCCTGGGGGGCAGTGGAAACACCATATATTTT. This chain uses TRBV4-1 with TRBJ1-3; D may be TRBD1 (6 bases). The CDR3 is made up of 14 amino acids. V lost 4 bases to trimming and J lost 3 bases, with 10 bases between them. Germline V CDR1 and CDR2: MGHRA, YSYEKL.

This clone has just one count. The chain combines TRBV9 with TRBJ2-7; D not certain. Between the trimmed V and J ends, which lost 0 bases and 3 bases, there was a span of 10 bases. The V gene's germline CDR1 is SGDLS and CDR2 YYNGEE. The CDR3 loop spans 14 amino acids. In DNA form, the CDR3 reads TGTGCCAGCAGCGTAGCCCCAGGTATCTACGAGCAGTACTTC. Protein: CASSVAPGIYEQYF.

The chain carries TRBV5-1 and TRBJ2-7; D is uncertain. CDR1 and CDR2 (germline): SGHRS, YFSETQ. The CDR3 contains 14 residues. Trimming took 4 bases from V and 0 from J, leaving 11 bases between them. CDR3 sequence reads: CASSPTVRSYEQYF. CDR3 DNA: TGCGCCAGCAGCCCAACAGTTCGCTCCTACGAGCAGTACTTC.

J is TRBJ2-7 and V is TRBV6-5; D is perhaps TRBD1 or TRBD2 (5 bases each). Per the germline V gene, CDR1 is MNHEY and CDR2 is SVGAGI. With 3 bases removed from V and 0 bases from J, the gap between germline ends came to 15 bases. The CDR3 consists of 16 residues. The CDR3 bases are TGTGCCAGCAGTTATACGAGGGGATCTTACTCCTACGAGCAGTACTTC. Encoded protein: CASSYTRGSYSYEQYF.

This clone is a singleton in its sample. The chain has TRBV7-9 and TRBJ2-1; 8 bases are a match to TRBD1. V lost 1 base, J lost 8 bases, and 4 bases stayed unmatched. The germline V gene encodes CDR1 SEHNR and CDR2 FQNEAQ (reference sequence). This CDR3 is built from 14 residues. In DNA, the CDR3 is TGTGCCAGCAGCTTAGGACAGGGGATGGATGAGCAGTTCTTC. Protein product: CASSLGQGMDEQFF.

This clone was found once. The chain is built from TRBV30 and TRBJ2-1; 10 nucleotides agree with TRBD2. The V gene end was trimmed by 7 bases and the J gene end by 0 bases; junction bases not matched to a gene: 6. CDR3 size: 15 residues. Germline V gene data show CDR1 as GTSNPN and CDR2 as SVGIG (reference sequence). CDR3 amino acids: CALEGTSDSYNEQFF. DNA of the CDR3: TGTGCCTTAGAAGGGACTAGCGACTCCTACAATGAGCAGTTCTTC.

The rearrangement links TRBV28 to TRBJ2-7; unclear D gene. V was pared by 7 bases and J by 3 bases, with 19 bases between. The germline gives CDR1 MDHEN, CDR2 SYDVKM. The CDR3 is 15 amino acids. The CDR3 bases are TGTGCCAGCACCGAACCGCGGACCCAGAGCTACGAGCAGTACTTC. As protein: CASTEPRTQSYEQYF.